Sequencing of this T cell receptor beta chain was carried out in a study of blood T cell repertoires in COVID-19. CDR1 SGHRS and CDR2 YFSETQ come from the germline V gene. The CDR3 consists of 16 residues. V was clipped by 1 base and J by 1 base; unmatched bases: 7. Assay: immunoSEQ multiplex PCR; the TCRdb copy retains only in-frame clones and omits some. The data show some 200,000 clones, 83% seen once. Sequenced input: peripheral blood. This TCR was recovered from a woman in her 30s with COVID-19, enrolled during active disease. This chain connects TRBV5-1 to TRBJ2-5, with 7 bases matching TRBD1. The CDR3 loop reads CASSLTGQPLQETQYF. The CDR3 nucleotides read TGCGCCAGCAGCTTGACGGGACAGCCGCTCCAAGAGACCCAGTACTTC.